Reported below is one T cell receptor (beta chain). The CDR3 sequence is 14 residues long. The ends lost 4 bases at V and 6 bases at J; junction bases unmatched: 6. CDR1 and CDR2 from the germline V gene are MGHRA and YSYEKL. Assay used: immunoSEQ multiplex PCR; TCRdb lists only in-frame clones, some missing. The sample has more than 20,000 clones, roughly 93% seen once. This sample was included in a study of control samples from healthy donors and cancer patients. The material sequenced was PBMCs. The gene calls are TRBV4-1 and TRBJ2-7; TRBD1 aligns across 10 bases. This sequence was found in a man aged 50-59 years with lung cancer. CDR3 region: CASSRRDRGPEQYF. The CDR3 nucleotides are TGCGCCAGCAGCCGCCGGGACAGGGGACCCGAGCAGTACTTC.